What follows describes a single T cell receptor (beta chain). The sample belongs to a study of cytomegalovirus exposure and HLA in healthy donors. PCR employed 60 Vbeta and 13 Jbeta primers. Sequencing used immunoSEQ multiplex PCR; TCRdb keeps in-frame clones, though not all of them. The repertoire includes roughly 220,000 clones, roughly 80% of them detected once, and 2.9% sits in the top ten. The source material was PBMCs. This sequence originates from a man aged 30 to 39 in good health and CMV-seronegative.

CDR3 DNA sequence: TGCGCCAGCAGCCATCAGGGGCAAAGGACCCCTGAAGCTTTCTTT. This sequence encodes CASSHQGQRTPEAFF. The chain combines TRBV4-1 with TRBJ1-1, with D perhaps matching TRBD1 (6 bases). The CDR3 is made up of 15 amino acids. Trimming shortened V by 3 bases and J by 6 bases, and 17 bases separated the two germline ends. In germline, CDR1 is MGHRA, CDR2 YSYEKL.